The clone carrying this TCR beta chain has more than one count but fewer than ten. The antigen remains unidentified. Trimming stripped 3 bases from V and 4 bases from J, with 7 bases between. The CDR3 runs to 12 residues. TCRdb re-called the reads through MiXCR, storing one row per CDR3 protein. The sample includes nearly 700,000 distinct CDR3 sequences, around 31% of them seen just once. This entry is derived from a study of T cell repertoires in cytomegalovirus infection. The source was cultured PBMCs, collected from culture after CMV antigen stimulation. The chain links TRBV12-3 or TRBV12-4 to TRBJ2-7, with D uncertain. This TCR was recovered from a human donor in good health (CMV status not recorded). Some clones in this sample may be carry-over from other donors' samples. The CDR3 bases are TGTGCCAGCAGTTTTACACCATACGAGCAGTACTTC. It codes for CASSFTPYEQYF.